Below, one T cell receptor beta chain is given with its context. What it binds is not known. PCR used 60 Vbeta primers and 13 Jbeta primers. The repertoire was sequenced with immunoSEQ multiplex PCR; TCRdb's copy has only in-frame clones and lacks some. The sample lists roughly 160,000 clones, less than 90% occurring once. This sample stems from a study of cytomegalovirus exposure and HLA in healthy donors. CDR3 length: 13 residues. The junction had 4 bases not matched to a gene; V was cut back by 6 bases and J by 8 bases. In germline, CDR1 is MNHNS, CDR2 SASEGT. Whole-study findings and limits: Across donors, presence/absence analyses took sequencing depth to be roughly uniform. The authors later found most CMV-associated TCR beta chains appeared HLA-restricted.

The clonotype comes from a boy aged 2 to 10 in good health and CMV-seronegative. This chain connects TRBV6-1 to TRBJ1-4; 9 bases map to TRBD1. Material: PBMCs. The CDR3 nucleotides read TGTGCCAGCAGGGACAGGGGACGAGAAAAACTGTTTTTT. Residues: CASRDRGREKLFF.